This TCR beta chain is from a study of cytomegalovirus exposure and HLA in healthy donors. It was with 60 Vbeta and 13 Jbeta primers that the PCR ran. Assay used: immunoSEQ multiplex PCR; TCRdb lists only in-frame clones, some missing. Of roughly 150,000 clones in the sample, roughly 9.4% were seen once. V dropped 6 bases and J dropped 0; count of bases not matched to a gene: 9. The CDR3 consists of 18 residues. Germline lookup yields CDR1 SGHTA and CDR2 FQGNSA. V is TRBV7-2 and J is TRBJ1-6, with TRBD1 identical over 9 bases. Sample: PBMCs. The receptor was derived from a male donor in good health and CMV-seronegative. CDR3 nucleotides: TGTGCCAGCAGTGGCAGGACAGGGGCCAGCTCCTATAATTCACCCCTCCACTTT. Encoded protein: CASSGRTGASSYNSPLHF. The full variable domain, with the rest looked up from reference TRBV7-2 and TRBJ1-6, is GAGVSQSPSNKVTEKGKDVELRCDPISGHTALYWYRQSLGQGLEFLIYFQGNSAPDKSGLPSDRFSAERTGGSVSTLTIQRTQQEDSAVYLCASSGRTGASSYNSPLHFGNGTRLTVT.